The 29 T cell receptor beta chains given below trace back to one sample, sequenced in a study of CD8 T cells in Susac syndrome. After extraction with the RNeasy kit, roughly 0.5 to 1 ug of the RNA was reverse transcribed using random hexamers. MiXCR, run by TCRdb on the immunoSEQ multiplex PCR reads, gives a single entry per CDR3 protein. The repertoire holds around 130,000 distinct CDR3 sequences, with 85% to 95% as singletons. Sequenced sample: CD4+ T cells from PBMCs. Source of these receptors: a human donor with multiple sclerosis.

The rearrangement links TRBV7-9 to TRBJ1-4, with D unresolved. This CDR3 spans 12 amino acids. Germline CDR1 reads SEHNR; CDR2 reads FQNEAQ (reference sequence). V was clipped by 5 bases and J by 8 bases, with 9 bases between them. CDR3 region: CASSPVDEKLFF. The CDR3 coding sequence is TGTGCCAGCAGCCCAGTGGACGAAAAACTGTTTTTT.

The DNA for the CDR3 is TGTGCCAGCAGCCAAGACTCGGGACAGGGGAAAAACATTCAGTACTTC. It yields the protein CASSQDSGQGKNIQYF. The rearrangement joins TRBV3-1 to TRBJ2-4; TRBD1 matches 10 bases. J lost 4 bases, V lost 0 bases, and 3 bases had no gene match. This CDR3 has 16 amino acids. From germline, CDR1 is LGHDT and CDR2 YNNKEL (reference sequence). The entire variable domain, with the rest obtained from reference TRBV3-1 and TRBJ2-4, is as follows: DTAVSQTPKYLVTQMGNDKSIKCEQNLGHDTMYWYKQDSKKFLKIMFSYNNKELIINETVPNRFSPKSPDKAHLNLHINSLELGDSAVYFCASSQDSGQGKNIQYFGAGTRLSVL.

This chain joins TRBV30 and TRBJ2-7; TRBD1 matches at 12 bases. The germline gives CDR1 GTSNPN, CDR2 SVGIG (reference sequence). Trimming took 5 bases from V and 6 from J; bases not matched to a gene: 5. The CDR3 has 13 amino acids. The CDR3 spells CAWGTGGPLEQYF. The CDR3 DNA reads TGTGCCTGGGGGACAGGGGGCCCGCTCGAGCAGTACTTC.

V and J are TRBV29-1 and TRBJ2-1; D is unresolved. Between the trimmed V and J ends, which lost 1 base and 6 bases, there was a span of 22 bases. This CDR3 contains 17 residues. Looked up from germline, CDR1 is SQVTM and CDR2 is ANQGSEA. The CDR3 sequence is CSVEAPPPRASGNEQFF. CDR3 DNA: TGCAGCGTTGAAGCCCCACCGCCTCGGGCATCCGGCAATGAGCAGTTCTTC.

This clonotype was counted a single time. The rearrangement uses TRBV29-1 and TRBJ1-2; D gene unclear. Germline V gene sequence: CDR1 SQVTM, CDR2 ANQGSEA. The V end lost 8 bases, the J end lost 8 bases, and 15 bases lay between the germline ends. The CDR3 covers 11 residues. The CDR3 spells CSIRRTEGYTF. In DNA, the CDR3 is TGCAGCATAAGGCGTACTGAGGGCTACACCTTC. Full variable domain (missing parts from reference TRBV29-1 and TRBJ1-2): SAVISQKPSRDICQRGTSLTIQCQVDSQVTMMFWYRQQPGQSLTLIATANQGSEATYESGFVIDKFPISRPNLTFSTLTVSNMSPEDSSIYLCSIRRTEGYTFGSGTRLTVV.

The chain joins TRBV12-3 or TRBV12-4 to TRBJ2-5; 10 nucleotides match TRBD1. The V gene end was trimmed by 3 bases and the J gene end by 5 bases; junction bases not matched to a gene: 12. The CDR3 contains 17 residues. The CDR3 DNA sequence: TGTGCCAGCAGTTTCCCGGGACAGGGGATTGCTTCGGAGACCCAGTACTTC. It specifies CASSFPGQGIASETQYF.

This clonotype was recorded once. The J gene is TRBJ2-6, the V gene TRBV7-2; possibly TRBD1 for D (6 bases). CDR1 SGHTA and CDR2 FQGNSA come from the germline V gene. The length of the CDR3 is 17 residues. V dropped 6 bases and J dropped 0 bases, with 15 bases sitting between them. CDR3 sequence reads: CASRGLGQSSGANVLTF. CDR3 nucleotide sequence: TGTGCCAGCAGGGGCTTAGGACAGAGCTCTGGGGCCAACGTCCTGACTTTC.

V usage is TRBV14 and J usage is TRBJ2-7, with D perhaps TRBD2 (7 bases). The germline gives CDR1 SGHDN, CDR2 FVKESK. The CDR3 covers 17 residues. Trimming took 4 bases from V and 5 from J, leaving 24 bases between them. The CDR3 bases are TGTGCCAGCAGCCGCACCGGGGGTACAGGGAGGGCCCACGAGCAGTACTTC. It codes for CASSRTGGTGRAHEQYF. Full variable domain (remainder filled in from reference TRBV14 and TRBJ2-7): EAGVTQFPSHSVIEKGQTVTLRCDPISGHDNLYWYRRVMGKEIKFLLHFVKESKQDESGMPNNRFLAERTGGTYSTLKVQPAELEDSGVYFCASSRTGGTGRAHEQYFGPGTRLTVT.

The chain uses TRBV12-5 and TRBJ2-1, with TRBD1 identical over 8 bases. The germline gives CDR1 LGHNT, CDR2 FRNRAP. The CDR3 consists of 14 residues. Unmatched junction bases numbered 8, after V lost 5 bases and J lost 8 bases. The CDR3 nucleotides are TGTGCTAGTGGTACGGGACAGGCTGTCCATGAGCAGTTCTTC. It translates to CASGTGQAVHEQFF.

This chain uses TRBV7-3 with TRBJ2-7; D is tentatively TRBD1 or TRBD2 (5 bases each). Trimming removed 0 bases at V and 7 bases at J, with 10 bases between. CDR1 and CDR2 (germline): SGHTA, FQGTGA. The CDR3 is made up of 13 amino acids. DNA for the CDR3: TGTGCCAGCAGCTTAACGGGGACCCGGGAGCAGTACTTC. Translating it yields CASSLTGTREQYF.

V usage is TRBV29-1 and J usage is TRBJ1-2; D perhaps matches TRBD1 (6 bases). The CDR3 is 13 amino acids. The V gene's germline CDR1 is SQVTM and CDR2 ANQGSEA. V lost 3 bases to trimming and J lost 4 bases, with 12 bases between them. CDR3 coding DNA: TGCAGCGTTGAGCTGACAGGACTCTATGGCTACACCTTC. It codes for CSVELTGLYGYTF.

This chain links TRBV7-7 with TRBJ1-4; D is undetermined. Germline CDR1 reads SSHAT; CDR2 reads FNYEAQ (reference sequence). Trimming took 5 bases from V and 5 from J, leaving 12 bases between them. The CDR3 extends over 14 amino acids. The CDR3 coding sequence is TGTGCCAGCAGCCCTCAGAGGGTGAATGAAAAACTGTTTTTT. This gives the protein CASSPQRVNEKLFF.

The chain carries TRBV27 and TRBJ2-1; 9 nucleotides align to TRBD2. This CDR3 comprises 13 residues. Germline V gene sequence: CDR1 MNHEY, CDR2 SMNVEV (reference sequence). V was pared by 3 bases and J by 10 bases, with 4 bases of the junction left unmatched. The CDR3 DNA is TGTGCCAGCAGTTTTCGGGCGGGAGGGGAGCAGTTCTTC. Its translation: CASSFRAGGEQFF.

The V call is TRBV18, the J call TRBJ2-6, with D possibly being TRBD1 (5 bases). This CDR3 spans 19 amino acids. V shed 0 bases and J shed 0 bases, with 15 bases lying between them. Germline V gives CDR1 KGHSH, CDR2 LQKENI. The CDR3 DNA sequence: TGTGCCAGCTCACCACCGGAATGGAAGGGGCACTCTGGGGCCAACGTCCTGACTTTC. Translated, it gives CASSPPEWKGHSGANVLTF.

The V call is TRBV5-6, the J call TRBJ2-1; D is unresolved. The V end lost 3 bases, the J end lost 4 bases, and 14 bases lay between the germline ends. Per germline, CDR1 SGHDT and CDR2 YYEEEE. CDR3 size: 15 residues. CDR3 in DNA: TGTGCCAGCAGCTCTCAAACCTGGGTTTACAATGAGCAGTTCTTC. Translated: CASSSQTWVYNEQFF.

The rearrangement links TRBV20-1 to TRBJ1-4; TRBD1 is a possible D gene (5 bases). Trimming cost V 4 bases and J 8 bases, with 11 bases left between them. The germline V gene encodes CDR1 DFQATT and CDR2 SNEGSKA (reference sequence). This CDR3 region has 12 residues. This chain's CDR3 is CSANRMGEKLFF. The DNA for the CDR3 is TGCAGTGCTAACAGGATGGGGGAAAAACTGTTTTTT.

This chain connects TRBV2 to TRBJ1-6; TRBD1 might be the D (5 bases). This CDR3 comprises 13 residues. Trimming pared 6 bases from V and 10 bases from J, leaving 13 bases between. Looked up from germline, CDR1 is SNHLY and CDR2 is FYNNEI. The chain's CDR3 is CASRGETPSPLHF. For the CDR3, the DNA is TGTGCCAGCAGGGGGGAGACCCCCTCACCCCTCCACTTT.

The chain combines TRBV3-1 with TRBJ1-1; D not certain. Germline assignment: CDR1 LGHDT and CDR2 YNNKEL (reference sequence). CDR3 length: 14 amino acids. Between the trimmed V and J ends, which lost 1 base and 4 bases, there was a span of 10 bases. CDR3 in DNA: TGTGCCAGCAGCCAAGCCGGGGAGAGCACTGAAGCTTTCTTT. Translation gives CASSQAGESTEAFF.

The chain combines TRBV28 with TRBJ1-5; weak D call: TRBD1 (6 bases). Trimming shortened V by 7 bases and J by 5 bases, and 9 bases separated the two germline ends. The CDR3 runs to 12 residues. CDR1 is MDHEN and CDR2 is SYDVKM in the germline V gene. CDR3 protein: CASTRGYQPQHF. CDR3 bases: TGTGCCAGCACCAGGGGATATCAGCCCCAGCATTTT.

The V gene is TRBV12-3 or TRBV12-4, the J gene TRBJ2-7; D not certain. V shed 5 bases and J shed 4 bases, with 12 bases lying between them. There are 13 residues in the CDR3. The CDR3 sequence: CASSPNNIYEQYF. The CDR3 bases are TGTGCCAGCAGTCCGAACAACATTTACGAGCAGTACTTC.

This chain uses TRBV28 with TRBJ2-3; 9 bases are shared with TRBD1. The CDR3 runs 15 residues. Germline loops: CDR1 MDHEN, CDR2 SYDVKM. V lost 6 bases and J lost 6; bases outside the gene matches: 10. The CDR3 is CASRTGTGYLDTQYF. The CDR3 DNA reads as TGTGCCAGCAGAACCGGGACAGGGTATTTGGATACGCAGTATTTT.

J is TRBJ1-6 and V is TRBV5-6, with TRBD1 matching 8 bases. After removal of 2 bases from V and 8 bases from J, the junction contained 6 bases not matched to a gene. Germline V CDR1 and CDR2: SGHDT, YYEEEE. The CDR3 covers 15 residues. CDR3 sequence (DNA): TGTGCCAGCAGCTTCATGGACAGGGAGGATTCACCCCTCCACTTT. Protein: CASSFMDREDSPLHF. Full variable domain (outside the CDR3, taken from reference TRBV5-6 and TRBJ1-6): DAGVTQSPTHLIKTRGQQVTLRCSPKSGHDTVSWYQQALGQGPQFIFQYYEEEERQRGNFPDRFSGHQFPNYSSELNVNALLLGDSALYLCASSFMDREDSPLHFGNGTRLTVT.

This CDR3 is CASSLTRGNLMNTEAFF. Here the CDR3 DNA reads TGTGCCAGCAGCCTGACACGAGGCAACCTCATGAACACTGAAGCTTTCTTT. The chain couples TRBV7-2 to TRBJ1-1; D unclear. V lost 5 bases to trimming and J lost 0 bases, with 19 bases between them. The CDR3 is 17 amino acids. Germline loops: CDR1 SGHTA, CDR2 FQGNSA. The whole variable domain, remainder taken from reference TRBV7-2 and TRBJ1-1, is GAGVSQSPSNKVTEKGKDVELRCDPISGHTALYWYRQSLGQGLEFLIYFQGNSAPDKSGLPSDRFSAERTGGSVSTLTIQRTQQEDSAVYLCASSLTRGNLMNTEAFFGQGTRLTVV.

V usage is TRBV23-1 and J usage is TRBJ1-5; D might be TRBD1 (5 bases). TRBV23-1 is an ORF, with its function uncertain. V lost 3 bases and J 0 bases, leaving 15 bases between the germline ends. CDR3 length: 17 residues. The CDR3 DNA reads TGCGCCAGCAGTCACCCGACAGCTCTGGGTAGCAATCAGCCCCAGCATTTT. It specifies CASSHPTALGSNQPQHF.

The chain links TRBV18 to TRBJ2-3, with a tentative D call TRBD1 (5 bases). The CDR3 is 15 residues long. V lost 6 bases to trimming and J lost 2 bases, with 15 bases between them. Germline CDR1 reads KGHSH; CDR2 reads LQKENI. The CDR3 here is CASSNPGIPTDTQYF. DNA of the CDR3: TGTGCCAGCTCCAACCCAGGGATCCCCACAGATACGCAGTATTTT.

This sequence joins TRBV30 and TRBJ2-7; the D is unclear. This CDR3 comprises 13 residues. From germline, CDR1 is GTSNPN and CDR2 SVGIG (reference sequence). Trimming shortened V by 5 bases and J by 2 bases, and 13 bases separated the two germline ends. The CDR3 is CAWCGKPAYEQYF. CDR3 coding DNA: TGTGCCTGGTGCGGTAAGCCAGCCTACGAGCAGTACTTC.

This chain connects TRBV4-1 to TRBJ2-6, with a possible D match to TRBD1 (6 bases). This CDR3 has 18 amino acids. The V end lost 1 base, the J end lost 0 bases, and 13 bases lay between the germline ends. Germline V lookup: CDR1 MGHRA, CDR2 YSYEKL. CDR3 bases: TGCGCCAGCAGCCAAGGGACAGCACAGTCCTCTGGGGCCAACGTCCTGACTTTC. Its translation is CASSQGTAQSSGANVLTF.

This clonotype showed up just once. This chain links TRBV27 with TRBJ1-4, with 9 bases matching TRBD1. From germline, CDR1 is MNHEY and CDR2 SMNVEV (reference sequence). The CDR3 is 19 amino acids. With 5 bases clipped from V and 2 bases from J, the junction kept 15 bases outside the gene matches. The chain's CDR3 is CASSGGDRVLTGTNEKLFF. In DNA, the CDR3 is TGTGCCAGCAGTGGGGGGGACAGGGTTTTAACAGGGACTAATGAAAAACTGTTTTTT.

The rearrangement links TRBV30 to TRBJ1-5, with D possibly matching TRBD1 (5 bases). The CDR3 has 16 residues. The germline V gene has CDR1 GTSNPN and CDR2 SVGIG (reference sequence). Trimming took off 2 bases at V and 7 bases at J, with 21 bases between the two ends. The CDR3 DNA reads TGTGCCTGGAGTCCTTACATACAGAGAGGGGAACAGCCCCAGCATTTT. Encoded protein: CAWSPYIQRGEQPQHF.